This T cell receptor beta chain was sequenced for a study of T-cell reconstitution after alpha-beta-depleted transplantation in children. As for this clonotype: The antigen remains undetermined.

The CDR3 length is 15 residues. V was shortened by 0 bases and J by 5 bases, with 14 bases between the two germline ends. CDR1 SGHRS and CDR2 YFSETQ come from the germline V gene. Unique molecular identifiers were incorporated during preparation of the TCRbeta library. TCRdb recomputed calls from the PCR reads with MiXCR, one row per CDR3 protein. This table has over 100,000 distinct CDR3 sequences, around 7% appearing once. Overall study findings and caveats: By about two months after transplant, alpha-beta T cells reportedly arose from several hundred graft clones that had expanded. Fresh T-cell production supplied most of the T-cell counts and diversity seen one year after transplant. Several patients had high TCRbeta diversity at day 60; it came from surviving recipient T cells and thymic progenitors.

The chain carries TRBV5-1 and TRBJ1-1, with D possibly TRBD1 on 6 matching bases. The receptor comes from a boy aged 2 to 9 with acute lymphoblastic leukemia, due to receive a stem cell transplant. The sequencing used PBMCs, collected before TCRalphabeta/CD19-depleted stem cell transplant. This CDR3 is CASSLVGGPETEAFF. CDR3 DNA sequence: TGCGCCAGCAGCTTGGTTGGGGGGCCGGAGACTGAAGCTTTCTTT.